This T cell receptor (beta chain) derives from a study of blood T cell repertoires in COVID-19. Repertoires were generated with immunoSEQ multiplex PCR, while TCRdb's copy carries only in-frame clones and drops some. The sample has about 34,000 clones, over 60% seen once; the top ten hold 15% to 20%. The CDR3 contains 15 residues. The J segment lost 5 bases and the V segment lost 5 bases, leaving 7 bases of the junction unmatched. Per germline, CDR1 LNHDA and CDR2 SQIVND (reference sequence). The receptor was isolated from a human donor in a cohort sampled during active COVID-19. Sequenced material: peripheral blood. The rearrangement joins TRBV19 to TRBJ1-5; 9 bases map to TRBD1. CDR3 protein: CASSPDRGAHQPQHF. The CDR3 DNA reads as TGTGCCAGTAGTCCGGACAGGGGCGCCCATCAGCCCCAGCATTTT.